The 31 T cell receptor beta chains below come from one sample, sequenced in a study of STAT5B mutations in CD4+ large granular lymphocyte leukemia. The data were produced by immunoSEQ multiplex PCR, yet TCRdb's version contains in-frame clones alone and is incomplete. In the table there are roughly 32,000 clones, about 70% of which are singletons. Sequencing used CD4+ T cells from blood buffy coats. The receptors here all came from a human donor in good health.

This clone occurred once. This chain joins TRBV10-1 and TRBJ2-2; weak D call: TRBD1 (6 bases). This CDR3 is 15 amino acids long. Trimming cost V 0 bases and J 4 bases, with 9 bases left between them. The germline CDR1 and CDR2 sequences are WNHNN and SYGVQD (reference sequence). CDR3 DNA sequence: TGCGCCAGCAGTGAGTCAGGGGACACCACCGGGGAGCTGTTTTTT. This encodes CASSESGDTTGELFF.

The chain combines TRBV5-1 with TRBJ2-2; unclear D gene. Germline V gene data show CDR1 as SGHRS and CDR2 as YFSETQ. V shed 4 bases and J shed 6 bases, with 19 bases lying between them. The CDR3 has 16 residues. The CDR3 nucleotides are TGCGCCAGCAGCCCTGTGAGAGACCTTAACGCCGGGGAGCTGTTTTTT. Residues: CASSPVRDLNAGELFF.

The gene calls are TRBV11-1 and TRBJ1-1; D remains ambiguous. The germline V gene has CDR1 SGHAT and CDR2 FQDESV (reference sequence). The length of the CDR3 is 13 residues. V was cut by 5 bases and J by 5 bases, with 12 bases left in between. CDR3 sequence: CASSGSKWTEAFF. The CDR3 region has the DNA TGTGCCAGCAGCGGAAGTAAGTGGACTGAAGCTTTCTTT. Based on the CDR3 plus reference TRBV11-1 and TRBJ1-1, the full variable domain is EAEVAQSPRYKITEKSQAVAFWCDPISGHATLYWYRQILGQGPELLVQFQDESVVDDSQLPKDRFSAERLKGVDSTLKIQPAELGDSAMYLCASSGSKWTEAFFGQGTRLTVV.

This sequence joins TRBV10-3 and TRBJ2-3, with 12 bases lining up with TRBD1. The V segment lost 0 bases and the J segment 4 bases; nucleotides outside the gene matches: 8. This CDR3 has 18 amino acids. Germline V gives CDR1 ENHRY, CDR2 SYGVKD. CDR3 coding DNA: TGTGCCATCAGTGAGTCATTGGGACAGGGGGCTCGGGCAGATACGCAGTATTTT. It yields the protein CAISESLGQGARADTQYF.

The chain links TRBV6-6 to TRBJ2-7; 8 bases align to TRBD1. Per germline, CDR1 MNHNY and CDR2 SVGAGI (reference sequence). V shed 6 bases and J 5 bases; nucleotides not matched to a gene: 9. The CDR3 length is 14 residues. The CDR3 DNA follows: TGTGCCAGCAGGAGGACAGGGAGTCCCCACGAGCAGTACTTC. As protein: CASRRTGSPHEQYF.

The rearrangement links TRBV5-4 to TRBJ2-3; 10 bases map to TRBD2. Germline values: CDR1 SGHNT, CDR2 YYREEE (reference sequence). CDR3 size: 14 residues. After removal of 4 bases from V and 3 bases from J, the junction contained 2 bases not matched to a gene. The DNA of the CDR3 is TGTGCCAGCAGCCTGGGACTAGCGACAGATACGCAGTATTTT. Its protein product is CASSLGLATDTQYF.

This clone came up once. The chain combines TRBV7-8 with TRBJ1-2; D unresolved. In germline, CDR1 is SGHVS, CDR2 FQNEAQ. The CDR3 sequence is 15 residues long. The V and J ends lost 6 bases and 3 bases respectively, with 17 bases between them. CDR3 bases: TGTGCCAGCAGTTTAAGGGTAGAGGATTACTATGGCTACACCTTC. As protein: CASSLRVEDYYGYTF.

This clone has a handful of counts. The chain has TRBV5-4 and TRBJ1-2; D gene uncertain. The CDR3 has 14 residues. Germline lookup yields CDR1 SGHNT and CDR2 YYREEE (reference sequence). V was cut by 1 base and J by 4 bases, with 11 bases left in between. The CDR3 is CASSLSRFIYGYTF. The CDR3 DNA reads as TGTGCCAGCAGCTTGAGCAGGTTTATCTATGGCTACACCTTC.

This clone was recorded a few times. The J gene is TRBJ1-1, the V gene TRBV15; TRBD1 is a possible D gene (6 bases). V lost 6 bases and J lost 2, with 13 bases in between. In germline, CDR1 is LNHNV, CDR2 YYDKDF (reference sequence). The CDR3 has 14 amino acids. CDR3 in amino acids: CATRSTDSNTEAFF. The CDR3 DNA is TGTGCCACCAGGAGCACGGACAGTAACACTGAAGCTTTCTTT.

This clone was recorded once. The chain couples TRBV5-6 to TRBJ2-2; 8 bases are shared with TRBD2. Germline V gives CDR1 SGHDT, CDR2 YYEEEE. CDR3 size: 18 residues. The junction had 8 bases not matched to a gene; V was cut back by 1 base and J by 0 bases. As DNA, the CDR3 is TGTGCCAGCAGCTTGTTCGCTAGCGGGTTCGCGAACACCGGGGAGCTGTTTTTT. It specifies CASSLFASGFANTGELFF.

The genes are TRBV4-1 and TRBJ2-6; D unclear. The CDR3 contains 16 residues. The germline gives CDR1 MGHRA, CDR2 YSYEKL. Trimming pared 0 bases from V and 3 bases from J, leaving 9 bases between. CDR3 protein: CASSQDPTYGANVLTF. For the CDR3, the DNA is TGCGCCAGCAGCCAAGACCCCACCTATGGGGCCAACGTCCTGACTTTC.

The chain combines TRBV6-5 with TRBJ2-5; possibly TRBD2 for D (5 bases). Matching the DNA end better, TRBJ2-7 makes the J call doubtful. CDR3 length: 12 amino acids. Per the germline V gene, CDR1 is MNHEY and CDR2 is SVGAGI. CDR3 coding DNA: TGTGCCAGCAGCGCAAGGACTGGCGAGCAGTACTTC. Translated, it gives CASSARTGEQYF.

The chain recombines TRBV9 with TRBJ2-3; 8 bases agree with TRBD2. The CDR3 runs 15 residues. V lost 0 bases, J lost 4 bases, and 4 bases stayed unmatched. Germline CDR1 and CDR2: SGDLS and YYNGEE. CDR3 nucleotides: TGTGCCAGCAGCGTAGCCGGGGGGGGCCCAGATACGCAGTATTTT. Protein: CASSVAGGGPDTQYF.

V gene TRBV18 combines with J gene TRBJ1-1, with no clear D. V lost 1 base to trimming and J lost 4 bases, with 13 bases between them. The CDR3 sequence is 15 residues long. Germline-derived CDR1 and CDR2 are KGHSH and LQKENI. CDR3 sequence reads: CASSPRSSESTEAFF. The CDR3 DNA sequence: TGTGCCAGCTCACCACGATCCTCGGAGAGCACTGAAGCTTTCTTT.

In this sample, this clone turned up a few times. V gene TRBV4-1 combines with J gene TRBJ1-5, with D possibly matching TRBD1 (6 bases). V lost 4 bases and J lost 4, with 11 bases in between. The CDR3 covers 14 residues. CDR1 and CDR2 (germline): MGHRA, YSYEKL. CDR3 in amino acids: CASSLRGGNQPQHF. In nucleotides, the CDR3 is TGCGCCAGCAGCCTAAGGGGGGGGAATCAGCCCCAGCATTTT.

The chain links TRBV5-1 to TRBJ2-1; D may be TRBD1 or TRBD2 (5 bases each). Trimming pared 0 bases from V and 2 bases from J, leaving 9 bases between. Germline CDR1 and CDR2: SGHRS and YFSETQ. The CDR3 consists of 15 residues. The CDR3 spells CASSLAGAPYNEQFF. The DNA of the CDR3 is TGCGCCAGCAGCTTGGCCGGGGCCCCCTACAATGAGCAGTTCTTC.

The chain joins TRBV4-3 to TRBJ1-4; D ambiguous. Trimming took 0 bases from V and 8 from J, leaving 19 bases between them. The germline V gene has CDR1 LGHNA and CDR2 YSLEER. The CDR3 loop spans 17 amino acids. The CDR3 DNA sequence: TGCGCCAGCAGCCAAGACTTCGACACCCTATTGCGGGAAAAACTGTTTTTT. Translated, it gives CASSQDFDTLLREKLFF.

The chain uses TRBV7-2 and TRBJ2-5; 11 bases are shared with TRBD2. With 0 bases clipped from V and 2 bases from J, the junction kept 2 bases outside the gene matches. Per the germline V gene, CDR1 is SGHTA and CDR2 is FQGNSA. The CDR3 has 16 residues. The CDR3 here is CASSLAASGGQETQYF. In nucleotides, the CDR3 is TGTGCCAGCAGCTTAGCCGCTAGCGGGGGGCAAGAGACCCAGTACTTC. Using reference TRBV7-2 and TRBJ2-5 for the parts outside the CDR3, the full variable domain is GAGVSQSPSNKVTEKGKDVELRCDPISGHTALYWYRQSLGQGLEFLIYFQGNSAPDKSGLPSDRFSAERTGGSVSTLTIQRTQQEDSAVYLCASSLAASGGQETQYFGPGTRLLVL.

This clone was counted only a few times. The genes are TRBV6-5 and TRBJ1-1, with a possible D match to TRBD1 (6 bases). The V and J ends lost 1 base and 4 bases respectively, with 13 bases between them. This CDR3 has 15 amino acids. The V gene's germline CDR1 is MNHEY and CDR2 SVGAGI. CDR3 in amino acids: CASSYFGGRGTEAFF. CDR3 DNA: TGTGCCAGCAGTTACTTCGGGGGGCGAGGCACTGAAGCTTTCTTT.

This sequence joins TRBV7-2 and TRBJ2-2; TRBD2 matches 9 bases. CDR3 length: 16 amino acids. Per germline, CDR1 SGHTA and CDR2 FQGNSA. V shed 2 bases, J shed 4 bases, and the junction held 5 bases outside the gene matches. This CDR3 is CASSLRPSGATGELFF. The DNA of the CDR3 is TGTGCCAGCAGCTTACGGCCTAGCGGGGCCACCGGGGAGCTGTTTTTT.

The V call is TRBV18, the J call TRBJ2-2, with TRBD2 matching over 12 bases. V lost 5 bases and J lost 0; bases outside the gene matches: 1. Germline CDR1 KGHSH, CDR2 LQKENI. There are 16 residues in the CDR3. CDR3 in amino acids: CASSTSGGPNTGELFF. In DNA form, the CDR3 reads TGTGCCAGCTCAACTAGCGGGGGGCCGAACACCGGGGAGCTGTTTTTT.

This sequence joins TRBV5-6 and TRBJ1-2; unclear D gene. V was trimmed by 3 bases and J by 0 bases, leaving 15 bases between them. The CDR3 is 16 residues long. Germline V gives CDR1 SGHDT, CDR2 YYEEEE. The DNA for the CDR3 is TGTGCCAGCAGCTCTATACGTTTTGGGACTAACTATGGCTACACCTTC. This translates into CASSSIRFGTNYGYTF.

The CDR3 is CASSLAPRGDEQFF. As DNA, the CDR3 is TGCGCCAGCAGCTTGGCCCCCCGGGGGGATGAGCAGTTCTTC. V usage is TRBV5-1 and J usage is TRBJ2-1, with 7 bases identical to TRBD2. This CDR3 contains 14 residues. V trimming: 0 bases; J trimming: 8 bases; junction bases outside the gene matches: 5. Germline lookup yields CDR1 SGHRS and CDR2 YFSETQ.

This sequence joins TRBV4-3 and TRBJ1-2; 7 bases are a match to TRBD1. J lost 8 bases, V lost 2 bases, and 8 bases had no gene match. Germline lookup yields CDR1 LGHNA and CDR2 YSLEER. CDR3 length: 14 residues. DNA of the CDR3: TGCGCCAGCAGCCAAACGGACAGGATGGGAGGCTACACCTTC. It specifies CASSQTDRMGGYTF.

The table lists this clone with a count of one. The rearrangement uses TRBV4-3 and TRBJ2-1; either TRBD1 or TRBD2 may fit D (5 bases each). The CDR3 totals 14 residues. Between the trimmed V and J ends, which lost 0 bases and 10 bases, there was a span of 13 bases. Per the germline V gene, CDR1 is LGHNA and CDR2 is YSLEER. The chain's CDR3 is CASSQELVGDEQFF. CDR3 nucleotides: TGCGCCAGCAGCCAAGAATTGGTGGGGGACGAGCAGTTCTTC.

This clone was counted only a few times. This rearrangement joins TRBV2 to TRBJ1-5; D is undetermined. Germline values: CDR1 SNHLY, CDR2 FYNNEI. V was cut by 1 base and J by 2 bases, with 12 bases left in between. The CDR3 spans 16 residues. In nucleotides, the CDR3 is TGTGCCAGCAGTGAAGTCGAAACATGGGGCAATCAGCCCCAGCATTTT. Translation: CASSEVETWGNQPQHF.

The V call is TRBV7-2, the J call TRBJ2-3, with D possibly TRBD1 on 6 matching bases. V was cut by 5 bases and J by 4 bases, with 13 bases left in between. Germline assignment: CDR1 SGHTA and CDR2 FQGNSA. CDR3 size: 14 residues. The CDR3 DNA reads as TGTGCCAGCAGCCGACAACAGGGCCCAGATACGCAGTATTTT. Protein: CASSRQQGPDTQYF.

The chain employs TRBV18 and TRBJ1-1, with a weak D call TRBD1 (6 bases). CDR1 KGHSH and CDR2 LQKENI come from the germline V gene. Trimming left V 4 bases short and J 0 bases short, with 15 bases between. The CDR3 has 16 residues. CDR3 in amino acids: CASSRLQGSVNTEAFF. The CDR3 nucleotides read TGTGCCAGCTCACGTTTACAGGGAAGCGTGAACACTGAAGCTTTCTTT.

This rearrangement joins TRBV4-1 to TRBJ2-5, with 15 bases lining up with TRBD2. The CDR3 is 17 amino acids. CDR1 MGHRA and CDR2 YSYEKL come from the germline V gene. Trimming cost V 3 bases and J 5 bases; bases outside gene matches: 7. The CDR3 spells CASSQGLAGGGTETQYF. The CDR3 region has the DNA TGCGCCAGCAGCCAGGGACTAGCGGGGGGCGGTACGGAGACCCAGTACTTC.

The chain carries TRBV4-1 and TRBJ2-1; 7 positions match TRBD2. Germline CDR1 and CDR2: MGHRA and YSYEKL. There are 14 residues in the CDR3. Losses at the gene ends were 1 base for V and 8 bases for J; bases not matched to a gene: 5. CDR3 sequence: CASSQGGGQDEQFF. The CDR3 DNA sequence: TGCGCCAGCAGCCAAGGGGGGGGTCAGGATGAGCAGTTCTTC.

This chain joins TRBV4-2 and TRBJ2-6; D uncertain. The length of the CDR3 is 14 residues. Trimming shortened V by 4 bases and J by 4 bases, and 8 bases separated the two germline ends. Per germline, CDR1 LGHNA and CDR2 YNFKEQ. CDR3 bases: TGTGCCAGCAGCCCCCCCTCAGGGGCCAACGTCCTGACTTTC. Protein product: CASSPPSGANVLTF.